The 25 T cell receptor beta chains below come from one sample, sequenced in a study of blood T cell repertoires in COVID-19. The repertoire was sequenced with immunoSEQ multiplex PCR; TCRdb's copy has only in-frame clones and lacks some. The table lists roughly 65,000 clones, roughly 85% of them singletons. Sequencing input: peripheral blood. The source is a human donor in a cohort sampled during active COVID-19.

This clone was detected only a few times. The chain links TRBV3-1 (or the pseudogene TRBV3-2) to TRBJ1-1; no definite D call. The germline V and J ends were trimmed by 4 bases and 0 bases, with 6 bases remaining between them. Germline V lookup: CDR1 LGHDT, CDR2 YNNKEL (reference sequence). The CDR3 runs 13 residues. In DNA form, the CDR3 reads TGTGCCAGCAGCCCCTATTTGAACACTGAAGCTTTCTTT. Its protein is CASSPYLNTEAFF.

This clone was detected a few times. The chain recombines TRBV6-4 with TRBJ1-4; TRBD1 might be the D (5 bases). V lost 0 bases and J lost 8, with 13 bases in between. The CDR3 length is 15 residues. Germline V gene sequence: CDR1 MRHNA, CDR2 SNTAGT. The CDR3 DNA is TGTGCCAGCAGTGACTCGGGTCAGGGTAGGGAAAAACTGTTTTTT. Translation: CASSDSGQGREKLFF.

The chain combines TRBV6-6 with TRBJ2-1; D possibly corresponds to TRBD1 (6 bases). CDR1 is MNHNY and CDR2 is SVGAGI in the germline V gene (reference sequence). This CDR3 comprises 14 residues. V lost 5 bases, J lost 3 bases, and 11 bases lay in between. The CDR3, as DNA: TGTGCCAGCAGTGGCCGGGACAACTACAATGAGCAGTTCTTC. This translates into CASSGRDNYNEQFF.

This chain links TRBV4-2 with TRBJ1-1; D is perhaps TRBD1 (5 bases). The CDR3 contains 16 residues. V lost 4 bases and J 2 bases, leaving 17 bases between the germline ends. Germline V gene lookup returns CDR1 LGHNA and CDR2 YNFKEQ. The CDR3 sequence: CASSPSGREGNTEAFF. The DNA for the CDR3 is TGTGCCAGCAGCCCATCCGGCAGGGAGGGAAACACTGAAGCTTTCTTT.

V gene TRBV11-2 combines with J gene TRBJ2-2; 8 bases agree with TRBD2. CDR1 is SGHAT and CDR2 is FQNNGV in the germline V gene. After removal of 4 bases from V and 5 bases from J, the junction contained 3 bases not matched to a gene. The CDR3 has 14 amino acids. This CDR3 is CASSSVAGTGELFF. The DNA of the CDR3 is TGTGCCAGCAGCTCCGTAGCGGGGACCGGGGAGCTGTTTTTT. The complete variable domain, with remaining parts taken from reference TRBV11-2 and TRBJ2-2, reads EAGVAQSPRYKIIEKRQSVAFWCNPISGHATLYWYQQILGQGPKLLIQFQNNGVVDDSQLPKDRFSAERLKGVDSTLKIQPAKLEDSAVYLCASSSVAGTGELFFGEGSRLTVL.

The chain links TRBV5-1 to TRBJ2-3; D is unresolved. CDR1 and CDR2 from the germline V gene are SGHRS and YFSETQ. Trimming took off 0 bases at V and 4 bases at J, with 12 bases between the two ends. The CDR3 sequence is 15 residues long. The CDR3 spells CASSLAGFSPDTQYF. DNA of the CDR3: TGCGCCAGCAGCTTGGCCGGGTTTAGCCCAGATACGCAGTATTTT.

J is TRBJ1-1 and V is TRBV11-2; D ambiguous. The CDR3 has 14 residues. Germline loops: CDR1 SGHAT, CDR2 FQNNGV. V gave up 0 bases and J gave up 1 base, with 6 bases separating them. The CDR3 DNA reads TGTGCCAGCAGCTTAGAGGCGGCGAACACTGAAGCTTTCTTT. It specifies CASSLEAANTEAFF.

This clone has a single count. This chain links TRBV3-1 (or the pseudogene TRBV3-2) with TRBJ1-1; 7 bases line up with TRBD1. This CDR3 comprises 12 residues. V was clipped by 3 bases and J by 11 bases; unmatched bases: 6. Germline-derived CDR1 and CDR2 are LGHDT and YNNKEL (reference sequence). CDR3 in DNA: TGTGCCAGCAGCCAGAAGGGGGCAGGTGCTTTCTTT. Translated, it gives CASSQKGAGAFF.

The rearrangement uses TRBV25-1 and TRBJ2-7, with 7 bases aligning to TRBD1. The junction had 3 bases not matched to a gene; V was cut back by 4 bases and J by 0 bases. Germline V gene data show CDR1 as MGHDK and CDR2 as SYGVNS. The CDR3 totals 14 residues. As DNA, the CDR3 is TGTGCCAGCAGTGGGGACAGAAGCTCCTACGAGCAGTACTTC. Its protein product is CASSGDRSSYEQYF.

CDR3 nucleotides: TGTGCCAGCAGCGCGGCTGTGGGCACTGAAGCTTTCTTT. It codes for CASSAAVGTEAFF. V gene TRBV7-9 combines with J gene TRBJ1-1; the D is unclear. Trimming stripped 5 bases from V and 4 bases from J, with 11 bases between. The CDR3 extends over 13 amino acids. The germline V gene has CDR1 SEHNR and CDR2 FQNEAQ (reference sequence).

The chain is built from TRBV11-2 and TRBJ2-7; 10 bases map to TRBD1. The CDR3 loop spans 15 amino acids. Germline CDR1 is SGHAT and CDR2 is FQNNGV. V lost 5 bases to trimming and J lost 2 bases; unmatched junction nucleotides: 6. The CDR3 protein is CASSPWTGGPYEQYF. Written as DNA, the CDR3 is TGTGCCAGCAGCCCCTGGACAGGGGGGCCCTACGAGCAGTACTTC.

The chain recombines TRBV6-5 with TRBJ1-6; D gene uncertain. Trimming stripped 4 bases from V and 0 bases from J, with 7 bases between. This CDR3 has 15 amino acids. Germline CDR1 MNHEY, CDR2 SVGAGI. The CDR3 nucleotides are TGTGCCAGCAGTTCGATCAGCTCCTATAATTCACCCCTCCACTTT. Its translation: CASSSISSYNSPLHF.

CDR3: CATAGETDTQYF. CDR3 coding DNA: TGTGCCACGGCGGGGGAGACAGATACGCAGTATTTT. The chain couples TRBV19 to TRBJ2-3, with 7 bases aligning to TRBD2. After removal of 10 bases from V and 3 bases from J, the junction contained 4 bases not matched to a gene. Germline CDR1 and CDR2: LNHDA and SQIVND (reference sequence). There are 12 residues in the CDR3.

Of note for this clone: Other DNA sequences in the same sample also yield this CDR3. V is TRBV12-3 or TRBV12-4 and J is TRBJ1-1, with D perhaps TRBD1 (6 bases). CDR3 length equals 13 residues. V dropped 5 bases and J dropped 1 base, with 8 bases sitting between them. The CDR3: CASSLRGNTEAFF. In DNA form, the CDR3 reads TGTGCCAGCAGTCTCAGGGGGAACACTGAAGCTTTCTTT.

The V gene is TRBV3-1 (or the pseudogene TRBV3-2), the J gene TRBJ2-5; the D is unclear. There are 11 residues in the CDR3. Germline V gene lookup returns CDR1 LGHDT and CDR2 YNNKEL (reference sequence). The V and J ends lost 6 bases and 4 bases respectively, with 6 bases between them. The CDR3 here is CASRTGETQYF. The CDR3 DNA reads as TGTGCCAGCAGGACTGGAGAGACCCAGTACTTC.

This rearrangement joins TRBV11-2 to TRBJ2-7; weak D call: TRBD2 (5 bases). Germline V gene lookup returns CDR1 SGHAT and CDR2 FQNNGV. There are 11 residues in the CDR3. Trimming stripped 5 bases from V and 10 bases from J, with 12 bases between. The CDR3 DNA follows: TGTGCCAGCAGCCCAGCGCGGGTCCAGTACTTC. Amino acid sequence: CASSPARVQYF.

The rearrangement links TRBV19 to TRBJ1-5; TRBD1 is a possible D gene (5 bases). Germline CDR1 and CDR2: LNHDA and SQIVND (reference sequence). The CDR3 totals 18 residues. V dropped 3 bases and J dropped 3 bases, with 21 bases sitting between them. CDR3 region: CASSIGPGRGEANQPQHF. The CDR3 coding sequence is TGTGCCAGTAGTATTGGTCCGGGGAGGGGCGAGGCCAATCAGCCCCAGCATTTT.

In this sample, this clone turned up once. The chain has TRBV11-2 and TRBJ1-6; no clear D. The V and J ends lost 1 base and 14 bases respectively, with 21 bases between them. The length of the CDR3 is 16 residues. Germline CDR1 and CDR2: SGHAT and FQNNGV. The CDR3 loop is CASSLVRGGIIGSLHF. The CDR3 bases are TGTGCCAGCAGCTTAGTCCGAGGAGGGATAATTGGGTCCCTCCACTTT.

The CDR3 here is CASSQGQNYGYTF. The CDR3 nucleotides are TGTGCCAGCAGCCAAGGGCAGAACTATGGCTACACCTTC. The chain employs TRBV14 and TRBJ1-2; D not resolved. The germline gives CDR1 SGHDN, CDR2 FVKESK. Trimming left V 1 base short and J 2 bases short, with 5 bases between. CDR3 size: 13 residues.

The chain uses TRBV2 and TRBJ2-3, with no clear D. In germline, CDR1 is SNHLY, CDR2 FYNNEI. V gave up 6 bases and J gave up 3 bases, with 13 bases separating them. This CDR3 comprises 14 residues. Here the CDR3 DNA reads TGTGCCAGCAGGCGGTCCTTAGGTACAGATACGCAGTATTTT. Residues: CASRRSLGTDTQYF.

The rearrangement uses TRBV7-9 and TRBJ2-7, with 7 bases identical to TRBD2. With 5 bases clipped from V and 0 bases from J, the junction kept 7 bases outside the gene matches. Germline CDR1 SEHNR, CDR2 FQNEAQ (reference sequence). CDR3 length equals 15 residues. Here the CDR3 reads CASSGLAETSYEQYF. The CDR3, as DNA: TGTGCCAGCAGCGGTCTAGCGGAAACCTCCTACGAGCAGTACTTC. Variable domain in full (rest from reference TRBV7-9 and TRBJ2-7): DTGVSQNPRHKITKRGQNVTFRCDPISEHNRLYWYRQTLGQGPEFLTYFQNEAQLEKSRLLSDRFSAERPKGSFSTLEIQRTEQGDSAMYLCASSGLAETSYEQYFGPGTRLTVT.

This clone was seen a single time. This sequence joins TRBV2 and TRBJ2-7; no firm D call. The CDR3 has 12 residues. Germline CDR1 and CDR2: SNHLY and FYNNEI. V was cut by 3 bases and J by 6 bases, with 9 bases left in between. DNA for the CDR3: TGTGCCAGCAGTGACGGTCCCGGCGAGCAGTACTTC. This translates into CASSDGPGEQYF. The entire variable domain, with the rest obtained from reference TRBV2 and TRBJ2-7, is as follows: EPEVTQTPSHQVTQMGQEVILRCVPISNHLYFYWYRQILGQKVEFLVSFYNNEISEKSEIFDDQFSVERPDGSNFTLKIRSTKLEDSAMYFCASSDGPGEQYFGPGTRLTVT.

The V call is TRBV5-1, the J call TRBJ2-5, with D perhaps TRBD2 (6 bases). The CDR3 loop spans 13 amino acids. Trimming took off 5 bases at V and 5 bases at J, with 13 bases between the two ends. The germline gives CDR1 SGHRS, CDR2 YFSETQ. The CDR3 bases are TGCGCCAGCAGGGATTGGGGGAGGGAGACCCAGTACTTC. Translated: CASRDWGRETQYF.

The chain links TRBV7-2 to TRBJ2-3, with 7 bases matching TRBD1. The CDR3 is 13 amino acids. CDR1 and CDR2 from the germline V gene are SGHTA and FQGNSA. Losses at the gene ends were 6 bases for V and 10 bases for J; bases not matched to a gene: 10. CDR3 sequence reads: CASRTGFVGAQYF. DNA for the CDR3: TGTGCCAGCAGGACAGGGTTCGTGGGAGCGCAGTATTTT.

The genes are TRBV6-2 or TRBV6-3 and TRBJ2-6; TRBD1 is a possible D gene (5 bases). This CDR3 comprises 16 residues. Trimming left V 1 base short and J 2 bases short, with 9 bases between. Germline V gene data show CDR1 as MNHEY and CDR2 as SVGEGT. This CDR3 is CASSYWVGAGANVLTF. The CDR3 DNA is TGTGCCAGCAGTTACTGGGTAGGGGCTGGGGCCAACGTCCTGACTTTC.